What follows are 13 T cell receptor beta chains derived from one specimen sequenced in a study of identical twins. TCRdb re-called the 5' RACE reads through MiXCR, storing one row per CDR3 protein. The sample contains about 390,000 distinct CDR3 sequences, approximately 10% of which appear only once. Sequencing was performed on naive T cells sorted from blood. The receptors come from a woman in her forties or fifties in good health.

The table lists this clonotype with a few counts. The V call is TRBV4-1, the J call TRBJ2-3; no definite D call. This CDR3 has 14 residues. With 1 base removed from V and 4 bases from J, the gap between germline ends came to 9 bases. Looked up from germline, CDR1 is MGHRA and CDR2 is YSYEKL. CDR3 amino acids: CASSQGVGSDTQYF. The CDR3 DNA sequence: TGCGCCAGCAGCCAAGGGGTGGGATCAGATACGCAGTATTTT.

The J gene is TRBJ1-5, the V gene TRBV19; the D is unclear. The germline V and J ends were trimmed by 4 bases and 7 bases, with 11 bases remaining between them. The CDR3 runs 13 residues. Per the germline V gene, CDR1 is LNHDA and CDR2 is SQIVND (reference sequence). CDR3 region: CASSNGPGQPQHF. CDR3 in DNA: TGTGCCAGTAGTAATGGTCCGGGGCAGCCCCAGCATTTT.

This clonotype was seen a few times. V gene TRBV5-1 combines with J gene TRBJ2-7; TRBD1 matches at 9 bases. This CDR3 is 13 amino acids long. Germline-derived CDR1 and CDR2 are SGHRS and YFSETQ. The V and J ends lost 5 bases and 5 bases, in that order; junction bases with no gene match: 5. This chain's CDR3 is CASSQRQGDEQYF. DNA of the CDR3: TGCGCCAGCAGTCAACGACAGGGGGACGAGCAGTACTTC.

The chain employs TRBV20-1 and TRBJ2-1, with TRBD1 matching over 9 bases. This CDR3 spans 14 amino acids. The V gene end was trimmed by 5 bases and the J gene end by 2 bases; junction bases not matched to a gene: 4. Germline values: CDR1 DFQATT, CDR2 SNEGSKA (reference sequence). CDR3 sequence reads: CSAYRQGAYNEQFF. CDR3 sequence (DNA): TGCAGTGCTTACAGACAGGGGGCCTACAATGAGCAGTTCTTC.

At least ten counts were recorded for this clonotype. The chain carries TRBV5-1 and TRBJ1-6; D possibly corresponds to TRBD1 (5 bases). The germline V gene has CDR1 SGHRS and CDR2 YFSETQ. This CDR3 contains 16 residues. V shed 2 bases and J shed 7 bases, with 16 bases lying between them. CDR3 DNA sequence: TGCGCCAGCAGCTTTGACAGTGGGTCGTGGAATTCACCCCTCCACTTT. Translation gives CASSFDSGSWNSPLHF.

This clonotype was observed a few times. The genes are TRBV5-1 and TRBJ2-5, with 7 nucleotides matching TRBD2. J was trimmed by 2 bases and V by 2 bases; bases with no gene match: 9. From germline, CDR1 is SGHRS and CDR2 YFSETQ. The CDR3 totals 16 residues. CDR3 sequence: CASSLSFGTTQETQYF. CDR3 DNA: TGCGCCAGCAGCTTAAGTTTCGGGACTACACAAGAGACCCAGTACTTC. The variable domain in full, completed from reference TRBV5-1 and TRBJ2-5, reads KAGVTQTPRYLIKTRGQQVTLSCSPISGHRSVSWYQQTPGQGLQFLFEYFSETQRNKGNFPGRFSGRQFSNSRSEMNVSTLELGDSALYLCASSLSFGTTQETQYFGPGTRLLVL.

This clonotype has only a few counts. V and J are TRBV4-2 and TRBJ2-5, with 9 nucleotides matching TRBD2. Germline trimming cut 1 base from V and 3 bases from J; bases unmatched to any gene: 9. CDR1 and CDR2 from the germline V gene are LGHNA and YNFKEQ. There are 17 residues in the CDR3. CDR3 sequence: CASSQVPSGLAKETQYF. CDR3 nucleotides: TGTGCCAGCAGCCAAGTCCCCTCCGGACTAGCGAAAGAGACCCAGTACTTC.

This clonotype was seen at least ten times. V gene TRBV29-1 combines with J gene TRBJ2-1; TRBD1 might be the D (6 bases). Germline CDR1 SQVTM, CDR2 ANQGSEA. CDR3 length equals 16 residues. The V gene lost 2 bases and the J gene lost 0 bases, with 14 bases spanning the gap. The CDR3 DNA reads TGCAGCGTTGAACCCGGGACACCCTTCTCCTACAATGAGCAGTTCTTC. This encodes CSVEPGTPFSYNEQFF.

The V gene is TRBV10-3, the J gene TRBJ2-3; D not certain. The CDR3 sequence is 15 residues long. V was trimmed by 4 bases and J by 0 bases, leaving 11 bases between them. Germline CDR1 reads ENHRY; CDR2 reads SYGVKD. The CDR3 loop reads CAISADITSTDTQYF. Here the CDR3 DNA reads TGTGCCATCAGTGCAGACATCACTAGCACAGATACGCAGTATTTT.

This clonotype appeared a few times. V is TRBV7-2 and J is TRBJ2-3; 7 bases are a match to TRBD1. The CDR3 covers 15 residues. Germline V lookup: CDR1 SGHTA, CDR2 FQGNSA. Trimming cost V 3 bases and J 1 base; bases outside gene matches: 4. The CDR3 spells CASSFQGGRTDTQYF. CDR3 nucleotide sequence: TGTGCCAGCAGCTTCCAAGGGGGCCGCACAGATACGCAGTATTTT.

This clonotype was seen more than once but under ten times. The chain recombines TRBV10-3 with TRBJ2-1; unclear D gene. Trimming shortened V by 0 bases and J by 0 bases, and 18 bases separated the two germline ends. The CDR3 is made up of 19 amino acids. Germline V gene lookup returns CDR1 ENHRY and CDR2 SYGVKD. As DNA, the CDR3 is TGTGCCATCAGTGAGTCGAGTTTAGGTGGCTCGAGCTCCTACAATGAGCAGTTCTTC. It yields the protein CAISESSLGGSSSYNEQFF.

The rearrangement links TRBV20-1 to TRBJ2-1, with TRBD2 identical over 11 bases. Germline V gives CDR1 DFQATT, CDR2 SNEGSKA (reference sequence). This CDR3 has 16 amino acids. Germline trimming cut 0 bases from V and 3 bases from J; bases unmatched to any gene: 4. DNA of the CDR3: TGCAGTGCTAGAGACCCTAGCGGGAGGAACTACAATGAGCAGTTCTTC. It is translated as CSARDPSGRNYNEQFF.

This clonotype was observed at least ten times. This chain connects TRBV11-2 to TRBJ2-7; D assignment may be TRBD1 or TRBD2 (5 bases each). V shed 5 bases and J shed 2 bases, with 10 bases lying between them. This CDR3 contains 13 residues. Germline V CDR1 and CDR2: SGHAT, FQNNGV. CDR3 nucleotides: TGTGCCAGCAGCAGGGGACCCACCTACGAGCAGTACGTC. This translates into CASSRGPTYEQYV.